The 27 T cell receptor beta chains below come from one sample, sequenced in a study of beta chain features in type 1 diabetes (dated by TCRdb to between 2018 and 2020). Library prep was done by the immunoSEQ multiplex PCR assay. All of the isolated RNA was reverse transcribed with the High Capacity cDNA Reverse Transcription Kit, so expressed TCRB transcripts were sequenced. The source is immuneACCESS, and TCRdb retained only in-frame sequences with V and J called. Part of the clones is not carried over; for the studies checked, unresolved V genes explain less than half of this, and the remainder is unexplained. The sample table lists a few hundred thousand clones, more than 12% of them with a count of one. Of the sample, about 0.019% is held by the ten largest clones. The sample comprised naive CD4+ T cells from blood. Taken with the paper, the label for cell subset or site translates to: true naive CD4+ T cells. The receptors stem from a woman younger than 30 in good health.

The rearrangement joins TRBV28 to TRBJ1-5; TRBD1 might be the D (6 bases). The V gene lost 6 bases and the J gene lost 5 bases, with 8 bases spanning the gap. The CDR3 runs to 12 residues. The germline V gene has CDR1 MDHEN and CDR2 SYDVKM. The CDR3 is CASSRQDQPQHF. DNA for the CDR3: TGTGCCAGCAGCCGACAGGATCAGCCCCAGCATTTT.

The chain recombines TRBV19 with TRBJ2-1; TRBD2 is a possible D gene (6 bases). The germline V and J ends were trimmed by 3 bases and 5 bases, with 14 bases remaining between them. Germline V CDR1 and CDR2: LNHDA, SQIVND (reference sequence). The CDR3 sequence is 15 residues long. CDR3 in DNA: TGTGCCAGTAGTATGGGACTCGAGGTCCACAATGAGCAGTTCTTC. This sequence encodes CASSMGLEVHNEQFF.

V is TRBV30 and J is TRBJ2-3; 7 bases are shared with TRBD2. CDR1 is GTSNPN, CDR2 SVGIG, per germline (reference sequence). After removal of 0 bases from V and 5 bases from J, the junction contained 8 bases not matched to a gene. The CDR3 consists of 15 residues. The CDR3 region has the DNA TGTGCCTGGAGTGTCCCTAGCGGCGTAGGAGATACGCAGTATTTT. Encoded protein: CAWSVPSGVGDTQYF.

This chain connects TRBV30 to TRBJ2-7, with 8 nucleotides matching TRBD1. V lost 0 bases, J lost 9 bases, and 7 bases stayed unmatched. The CDR3 runs 13 residues. Germline-derived CDR1 and CDR2 are GTSNPN and SVGIG (reference sequence). CDR3 nucleotide sequence: TGTGCCTGGAGTGTTCCCCCAGGGGGCAGGCAGTACTTC. This codes for CAWSVPPGGRQYF.

Comments on this clone: Germline and junction disagree at one end, which may indicate a read error. The chain uses TRBV7-7 and TRBJ2-5, with TRBD1 matching over 11 bases. The germline V gene has CDR1 SSHAT and CDR2 FNYEAQ (reference sequence). CDR3 length: 13 residues. The CDR3 DNA reads as TGTGCTAGCAGCAGGGACAGGGGGGAGACCCAGTACTTC. Amino acid sequence: CASSRDRGETQYF.

The genes are TRBV18 and TRBJ2-7; 9 nucleotides align to TRBD1. CDR1 and CDR2 (germline): KGHSH, LQKENI. This CDR3 is built from 16 residues. V was clipped by 2 bases and J by 1 base; unmatched bases: 6. The CDR3 sequence: CASSPTQGQGSYEQYF. The CDR3 nucleotides are TGTGCCAGCTCACCAACACAGGGACAGGGATCCTACGAGCAGTACTTC.

This clone was seen a few times. The V and J genes are TRBV4-1 and TRBJ2-5; TRBD2 matches 8 bases. The CDR3 loop spans 15 amino acids. Per the germline V gene, CDR1 is MGHRA and CDR2 is YSYEKL. The V gene end was trimmed by 0 bases and the J gene end by 7 bases; junction bases not matched to a gene: 7. The CDR3 region has the DNA TGCGCCAGCAGCCAAGATCCGAGCGGGAGAATGACCCAGTACTTC. Amino acid sequence: CASSQDPSGRMTQYF.

This clone was observed a handful of times. This chain links TRBV5-1 with TRBJ2-7; D is perhaps TRBD1 (5 bases). V lost 0 bases to trimming and J lost 5 bases, with 15 bases between them. There are 15 residues in the CDR3. Looked up from germline, CDR1 is SGHRS and CDR2 is YFSETQ. The CDR3 DNA reads TGCGCCAGCAGCTTGGCCGTCGTTCAGGGCCACGAGCAGTACTTC. Its translation is CASSLAVVQGHEQYF. The variable domain in full, completed from reference TRBV5-1 and TRBJ2-7, reads KAGVTQTPRYLIKTRGQQVTLSCSPISGHRSVSWYQQTPGQGLQFLFEYFSETQRNKGNFPGRFSGRQFSNSRSEMNVSTLELGDSALYLCASSLAVVQGHEQYFGPGTRLTVT.

The chain carries TRBV5-6 and TRBJ2-7; TRBD1 matches 9 bases. V trimming: 1 base; J trimming: 4 bases; junction bases outside the gene matches: 15. CDR1 is SGHDT, CDR2 YYEEEE, per germline. The length of the CDR3 is 18 residues. DNA of the CDR3: TGTGCCAGCAGCTTGCGAGGGAACAGGGGGCACCCGCATTACGAGCAGTACTTC. It translates to CASSLRGNRGHPHYEQYF.

The table lists this clone with a count of one. This chain links TRBV2 with TRBJ1-1; 7 bases fit TRBD1. Germline loops: CDR1 SNHLY, CDR2 FYNNEI. The CDR3 has 15 residues. Trimming cost V 6 bases and J 3 bases; bases outside gene matches: 10. CDR3 coding DNA: TGTGCCAGCAGGCAAGATCGACAGGGATACACTGAAGCTTTCTTT. Translating gives CASRQDRQGYTEAFF.

Only a few counts were recorded for this clone. The V call is TRBV25-1, the J call TRBJ2-1; 7 nucleotides align to TRBD2. J lost 9 bases, V lost 7 bases, and 9 bases had no gene match. Germline CDR1 and CDR2: MGHDK and SYGVNS. The CDR3 loop spans 13 amino acids. The CDR3 protein is CASTEQERGEQFF. CDR3 sequence (DNA): TGTGCCAGCACCGAACAGGAGCGGGGTGAGCAGTTCTTC.

This clone was seen a handful of times. The rearrangement uses TRBV18 and TRBJ1-1; tentatively, D is TRBD1 (6 bases). In germline, CDR1 is KGHSH, CDR2 LQKENI. V gave up 3 bases and J gave up 0 bases, with 11 bases separating them. The CDR3 is 15 amino acids. The CDR3 DNA reads TGTGCCAGCTCACCCCTGGACAGTTTGAACACTGAAGCTTTCTTT. Translated, it gives CASSPLDSLNTEAFF.

V is TRBV30 and J is TRBJ2-1; 13 bases line up with TRBD2. Per germline, CDR1 GTSNPN and CDR2 SVGIG (reference sequence). Losses at the gene ends were 3 bases for V and 12 bases for J; bases not matched to a gene: 2. The CDR3 length is 12 residues. The CDR3 nucleotides are TGTGCCTGGAGGGGACTAGCGGGACCGCAGTTCTTC. Translating it yields CAWRGLAGPQFF.

The genes are TRBV10-3 and TRBJ2-7; maybe TRBD1 (6 bases). Between the trimmed V and J ends, which lost 0 bases and 1 base, there was a span of 13 bases. CDR3 length equals 16 residues. The germline V gene encodes CDR1 ENHRY and CDR2 SYGVKD. CDR3 loop: CAISESPDSVSYEQYF. The CDR3 DNA follows: TGTGCCATCAGTGAGTCACCGGACAGCGTTTCCTACGAGCAGTACTTC.

This rearrangement joins TRBV4-3 to TRBJ1-2, with 7 bases fitting TRBD1. The trim removed 3 bases at V and 7 bases at J, leaving 11 bases unmatched. This CDR3 is 15 amino acids long. Germline CDR1 is LGHNA and CDR2 is YSLEER. CDR3 in DNA: TGCGCCAGCAGCCAGAGCCCCGGGACAGAACGTGGCTACACCTTC. Its protein is CASSQSPGTERGYTF.

This clone was seen a few times. The J gene is TRBJ2-7, the V gene TRBV7-2, with TRBD1 as a possible D gene (5 bases). Trimming took 5 bases from V and 2 from J, leaving 7 bases between them. Germline-derived CDR1 and CDR2 are SGHTA and FQGNSA. This CDR3 has 12 residues. CDR3 nucleotide sequence: TGTGCCAGCAGCCGACAGACCTACGAGCAGTACTTC. As protein: CASSRQTYEQYF.

This clone was recorded a few times. The chain is built from TRBV14 and TRBJ2-7, with TRBD2 matching over 10 bases. The CDR3 has 14 amino acids. Trimming at V came to 4 bases and at J to 4 bases, leaving 4 bases not matched to a gene. Germline CDR1 reads SGHDN; CDR2 reads FVKESK. The CDR3 spells CASSRSGRLYEQYF. DNA of the CDR3: TGTGCCAGCAGCCGTAGCGGGAGGCTGTACGAGCAGTACTTC.

The chain employs TRBV28 and TRBJ1-5, with D uncertain. CDR1 is MDHEN and CDR2 is SYDVKM in the germline V gene. V lost 5 bases, J lost 4 bases, and 12 bases lay in between. The CDR3 runs to 14 residues. The CDR3 reads CASSPGSKNQPQHF. The DNA for the CDR3 is TGTGCCAGCAGTCCTGGGAGTAAGAATCAGCCCCAGCATTTT. Together with reference TRBV28 and TRBJ1-5, the CDR3 gives the full variable domain: DVKVTQSSRYLVKRTGEKVFLECVQDMDHENMFWYRQDPGLGLRLIYFSYDVKMKEKGDIPEGYSVSREKKERFSLILESASTNQTSMYLCASSPGSKNQPQHFGDGTRLSIL.

V is TRBV29-1 and J is TRBJ2-7; 7 positions agree with TRBD2. CDR3 length equals 15 residues. V lost 7 bases to trimming and J lost 3 bases; unmatched junction nucleotides: 15. Germline V lookup: CDR1 SQVTM, CDR2 ANQGSEA. CDR3 protein: CSASGGDRADYEQYF. CDR3 nucleotides: TGCAGCGCCTCGGGGGGTGATCGGGCCGACTACGAGCAGTACTTC.

Details on this clone: This specimen includes other DNA sequences encoding the same CDR3. The chain couples TRBV5-1 to TRBJ2-6, with D possibly matching TRBD2 (6 bases). Trimming cost V 2 bases and J 4 bases, with 10 bases left between them. CDR1 is SGHRS, CDR2 YFSETQ, per germline. The CDR3 is made up of 15 amino acids. The CDR3: CASSLGGAGANVLTF. The CDR3 region has the DNA TGCGCCAGCAGCTTAGGCGGGGCGGGGGCCAACGTCCTGACTTTC.

This clone was picked up a small number of times. The gene calls are TRBV10-3 and TRBJ1-2; D unresolved. Germline V gene lookup returns CDR1 ENHRY and CDR2 SYGVKD. The CDR3 runs 14 residues. V shed 3 bases and J shed 8 bases, with 16 bases lying between them. In DNA, the CDR3 is TGTGCCATCAGTGATGAGAGAGGCGGAGAGGGCTACACCTTC. Translating gives CAISDERGGEGYTF.

This sequence joins TRBV2 and TRBJ2-5; no reliable D call. V gave up 1 base and J gave up 0 bases, with 6 bases separating them. Germline CDR1 reads SNHLY; CDR2 reads FYNNEI. CDR3 size: 14 residues. CDR3 amino acids: CASSEGQYQETQYF. In nucleotides, the CDR3 is TGTGCCAGCAGTGAAGGGCAGTACCAAGAGACCCAGTACTTC.

This clone was observed a few times. The chain recombines TRBV4-1 with TRBJ2-2, with 9 bases lining up with TRBD2. Germline-derived CDR1 and CDR2 are MGHRA and YSYEKL. CDR3 length equals 19 residues. After removal of 0 bases from V and 5 bases from J, the junction contained 13 bases not matched to a gene. The CDR3 loop reads CASSQDPWSAGGRTGELFF. The CDR3 DNA reads as TGCGCCAGCAGCCAAGATCCCTGGTCGGCGGGAGGGCGGACCGGGGAGCTGTTTTTT.

This CDR3 reads CASSRRVAGGSSYNEQFF. The CDR3 coding sequence is TGCGCCAGCAGCCGGAGGGTAGCGGGAGGGAGCTCCTACAATGAGCAGTTCTTC. J is TRBJ2-1 and V is TRBV4-3; 11 nucleotides match TRBD2. In germline, CDR1 is LGHNA, CDR2 YSLEER. The CDR3 extends over 18 amino acids. V shed 4 bases and J 0 bases; nucleotides not matched to a gene: 8.

Only a few counts were recorded for this clone. The chain uses TRBV18 and TRBJ1-5, with 7 bases matching TRBD1. Germline lookup yields CDR1 KGHSH and CDR2 LQKENI. Unmatched junction bases numbered 3, after V lost 4 bases and J lost 6 bases. CDR3 length equals 13 residues. CDR3 nucleotide sequence: TGTGCCAGCTCACTACAGGGGCTTCAGCCCCAGCATTTT. It encodes CASSLQGLQPQHF.

The chain links TRBV14 to TRBJ2-1; TRBD2 matches 12 bases. This CDR3 has 16 amino acids. Trimming at V came to 2 bases and at J to 1 base, leaving 0 bases not matched to a gene. Germline assignment: CDR1 SGHDN and CDR2 FVKESK. CDR3 bases: TGTGCCAGCAGCCAACTAGCGGGGGGGTCCTACAATGAGCAGTTCTTC. It specifies CASSQLAGGSYNEQFF.

Concerning this clone: The same CDR3 can be traced to other DNA sequences in this sample. V and J are TRBV30 and TRBJ1-1, with D perhaps TRBD1 (5 bases). Trimming removed 3 bases at V and 8 bases at J, with 13 bases between. CDR1 GTSNPN and CDR2 SVGIG come from the germline V gene (reference sequence). The CDR3 sequence is 12 residues long. CDR3 sequence: CAWSSGGTEAFF. The DNA for the CDR3 is TGTGCCTGGAGCAGTGGAGGGACCGAAGCTTTCTTT.